This entry lists 16 T cell receptor beta chains sequenced from one sample in a study of blood T cell repertoires in COVID-19. Only in-frame clones appear in the TCRdb table, and some are missing; sequencing was by immunoSEQ multiplex PCR. The table lists over 70,000 clones, more than 80% of them singletons. The sequenced sample consisted of peripheral blood. These receptors were taken from a man of 80 years or more with acute or convalescent COVID-19.

The V call is TRBV18, the J call TRBJ2-5; 11 bases map to TRBD2. Unmatched junction bases numbered 2, after V lost 3 bases and J lost 2 bases. Per the germline V gene, CDR1 is KGHSH and CDR2 is LQKENI. The CDR3 contains 15 residues. CDR3 residues: CASSPTSGEQETQYF. The DNA for the CDR3 is TGTGCCAGCTCACCGACTAGCGGGGAACAAGAGACCCAGTACTTC.

The J gene is TRBJ1-4, the V gene TRBV28, with a weak D call TRBD1 (5 bases). V was pared by 3 bases and J by 1 base, with 12 bases between. Germline V gives CDR1 MDHEN, CDR2 SYDVKM. There are 16 residues in the CDR3. The CDR3 nucleotides are TGTGCCAGCAGTTTTCGGGGGTGGGGAACTAATGAAAAACTGTTTTTT. It is translated as CASSFRGWGTNEKLFF.

V is TRBV6-5 and J is TRBJ1-3, with unresolved D. V lost 6 bases to trimming and J lost 1 base, with 10 bases between them. The CDR3 loop spans 14 amino acids. Looked up from germline, CDR1 is MNHEY and CDR2 is SVGAGI. Written as DNA, the CDR3 is TGTGCCAGCAGCCAGCCGGAGTCTGGAAACACCATATATTTT. As protein: CASSQPESGNTIYF.

The chain uses TRBV11-2 and TRBJ1-2; TRBD1 might be the D (6 bases). The CDR3 has 13 amino acids. The V gene's germline CDR1 is SGHAT and CDR2 FQNNGV. V was trimmed by 5 bases and J by 8 bases, leaving 15 bases between them. In nucleotides, the CDR3 is TGTGCCAGCAGCAAGACAGGTGTCGGGGGCTACACCTTC. Translating it yields CASSKTGVGGYTF.

V gene TRBV19 combines with J gene TRBJ2-7; weak D call: TRBD1 (5 bases). The CDR3 is 13 amino acids. The V and J ends lost 6 bases and 0 bases respectively, with 9 bases between them. CDR1 and CDR2 from the germline V gene are LNHDA and SQIVND (reference sequence). The CDR3 DNA sequence: TGTGCCAGTAGGCAGACAGACTCCTACGAGCAGTACTTC. Its protein product is CASRQTDSYEQYF.

This chain uses TRBV19 with TRBJ2-3; 8 bases agree with TRBD2. CDR3 size: 15 residues. The junction had 9 bases not matched to a gene; V was cut back by 7 bases and J by 3 bases. The germline gives CDR1 LNHDA, CDR2 SQIVND (reference sequence). In DNA, the CDR3 is TGTGCCAGTATCTTCAGCGGGAGTTCGACAGATACGCAGTATTTT. Translating it yields CASIFSGSSTDTQYF.

The chain employs TRBV7-2 and TRBJ1-1, with a possible D match to TRBD1 (6 bases). The V gene's germline CDR1 is SGHTA and CDR2 FQGNSA. V lost 5 bases, J lost 3 bases, and 16 bases lay in between. The CDR3 runs 15 residues. The chain's CDR3 is CASSPQTGRDTEAFF. CDR3 in DNA: TGTGCCAGCAGCCCCCAGACAGGTCGGGACACTGAAGCTTTCTTT.

With regard to this clone: The junction shows a germline mismatch at one end, possibly a read error. The V gene is TRBV11-2, the J gene TRBJ1-2, with TRBD1 matching over 7 bases. This CDR3 contains 15 residues. Germline CDR1 reads SGHAT; CDR2 reads FQNNGV. The CDR3 protein is CAGRDRDRRADGYTF. The CDR3, as DNA: TGTGCCGGCAGGGACCGGGACAGACGAGCGGATGGCTACACCTTC. Full variable domain (missing parts from reference TRBV11-2 and TRBJ1-2): EAGVAQSPRYKIIEKRQSVAFWCNPISGHATLYWYQQILGQGPKLLIQFQNNGVVDDSQLPKDRFSAERLKGVDSTLKIQPAKLEDSAVYLCAGRDRDRRADGYTFGSGTRLTVV.

This chain links TRBV6-2 or TRBV6-3 with TRBJ1-6, with TRBD1 as a possible D gene (5 bases). Germline values: CDR1 MNHEY, CDR2 SVGEGT. Trimming removed 0 bases from V and 7 bases from J, with 16 bases in between. The CDR3 contains 17 residues. The CDR3 DNA sequence: TGTGCCAGCAGTTACTCGATGACGGGGGTGCGGAATTCACCCCTCCACTTT. This codes for CASSYSMTGVRNSPLHF.

The chain recombines TRBV2 with TRBJ2-7; perhaps TRBD1 as D (6 bases). Germline CDR1 reads SNHLY; CDR2 reads FYNNEI. CDR3 length equals 15 residues. V was cut by 4 bases and J by 4 bases, with 17 bases left in between. In nucleotides, the CDR3 is TGTGCCAGCAGTGCCCTAAAGGGACACGATTACGAGCAGTACTTC. This sequence encodes CASSALKGHDYEQYF. Looking up the rest from reference TRBV2 and TRBJ2-7 gives the full variable domain: EPEVTQTPSHQVTQMGQEVILRCVPISNHLYFYWYRQILGQKVEFLVSFYNNEISEKSEIFDDQFSVERPDGSNFTLKIRSTKLEDSAMYFCASSALKGHDYEQYFGPGTRLTVT.

This clone has only one observation. J is TRBJ2-7 and V is TRBV7-2, with D tentatively TRBD2 (6 bases). V lost 5 bases and J 5 bases, leaving 22 bases between the germline ends. This CDR3 spans 16 amino acids. Per germline, CDR1 SGHTA and CDR2 FQGNSA. CDR3 protein: CASSLYLESGGDEQYF. The CDR3 nucleotides read TGTGCCAGCAGCCTCTACCTAGAGTCCGGCGGGGACGAGCAGTACTTC.

The rearrangement joins TRBV7-9 to TRBJ1-1; no clear D gene. Between the trimmed V and J ends, which lost 2 bases and 4 bases, there was a span of 5 bases. Germline CDR1 reads SEHNR; CDR2 reads FQNEAQ (reference sequence). This CDR3 has 12 residues. The CDR3 loop is CASSLIVTEAFF. For the CDR3, the DNA is TGTGCCAGCAGCTTAATCGTCACTGAAGCTTTCTTT. The entire variable domain, with the rest obtained from reference TRBV7-9 and TRBJ1-1, is as follows: DTGVSQNPRHKITKRGQNVTFRCDPISEHNRLYWYRQTLGQGPEFLTYFQNEAQLEKSRLLSDRFSAERPKGSFSTLEIQRTEQGDSAMYLCASSLIVTEAFFGQGTRLTVV.

On this clone: Sequence at one end of the junction differs from germline and may be a read error. The chain joins TRBV10-3 to TRBJ1-1; 10 nucleotides agree with TRBD1. The CDR3 consists of 14 residues. Per the germline V gene, CDR1 is ENHRY and CDR2 is SYGVKD. The CDR3 sequence is CTISSGTGDTEAFF. CDR3 DNA: TGTACCATCAGTTCCGGGACAGGGGACACTGAAGCTTTCTTT.

This chain links TRBV7-2 with TRBJ2-7, with 8 nucleotides matching TRBD2. CDR3 length equals 14 residues. The ends lost 6 bases at V and 3 bases at J; junction bases unmatched: 7. Germline V gene lookup returns CDR1 SGHTA and CDR2 FQGNSA. Here the CDR3 DNA reads TGTGCCAGCAGGGCCGGGGGGGCGATCTACGAGCAGTACTTC. As protein: CASRAGGAIYEQYF.

The chain couples TRBV5-1 to TRBJ2-1; D gene ambiguous. Trimming took off 2 bases at V and 0 bases at J, with 6 bases between the two ends. Germline loops: CDR1 SGHRS, CDR2 YFSETQ. The CDR3 has 14 residues. CDR3 DNA sequence: TGCGCCAGCAGCTTCCGCAGCTCCTACAATGAGCAGTTCTTC. Its protein is CASSFRSSYNEQFF.

This clone was seen just once. The chain employs TRBV6-5 and TRBJ2-7; 8 nucleotides line up with TRBD1. V lost 7 bases to trimming and J lost 4 bases; unmatched junction nucleotides: 6. This CDR3 comprises 13 residues. The germline CDR1 and CDR2 sequences are MNHEY and SVGAGI. The CDR3 reads CASIPGQAYEQYF. CDR3 bases: TGTGCCAGCATTCCGGGACAGGCGTACGAGCAGTACTTC.